These T cell receptor beta chains were read from a single sample in a study of blood T cell repertoires in COVID-19. Repertoires were generated with immunoSEQ multiplex PCR, while TCRdb's copy carries only in-frame clones and drops some. The sample records 93,000 or so clones, about 86% being singletons. Sequenced input: peripheral blood. The receptors originated from a human donor in a cohort sampled during active COVID-19. The CDR3 runs from the conserved cysteine through the conserved F or W. Fields, in order: V gene, D gene, J gene, CDR3 length, clone size, CDR3 DNA, CDR3 protein. D genes are given only for firm matches. Clone size appears in some rows only: once, few, many, or a class for an expanded clone.

TRBV5-1	-	TRBJ2-7	14	-	TGCGCCAGCAGTAGGGCAGGGGACCTCTACGAGCAGTACTTC	CASSRAGDLYEQYF
TRBV27	-	TRBJ1-4	17	few	TGTGCCAGCAGTCCTTCCTCCTACAGGGTCCCTAATGAAAAACTGTTTTTT	CASSPSSYRVPNEKLFF
TRBV24-1	-	TRBJ2-1	15	-	TGTGCCACCAGAGCCGGGACTTCGCCCTACAATGAGCAGTTCTTC	CATRAGTSPYNEQFF
TRBV18	TRBD1	TRBJ1-2	13	few	TGTGCCAGCTCACCGGACAGGGACTATGGCTACACCTTC	CASSPDRDYGYTF
TRBV5-1	TRBD2	TRBJ2-1	15	-	TGCGCCAGCAGCCCGGGACTAGCGACAACCCATGAGCAGTTCTTC	CASSPGLATTHEQFF
TRBV24-1	-	TRBJ2-7	13	-	TGTGCCACCGTCGACTCTAGCTCCTACGAGCAGTACTTC	CATVDSSSYEQYF
TRBV28	-	TRBJ2-7	14	-	TGTGCCAGCAGCTGGGGCAGGGAAGTGGACGAGCAGTACTTC	CASSWGREVDEQYF
TRBV6-1	TRBD2	TRBJ2-3	14	-	TGTGCCAGCAGTGAGGGAGGGGAGGTAGATACGCAGTATTTT	CASSEGGEVDTQYF
TRBV4-1	-	TRBJ2-1	16	-	TGCGCCAGCAGTCAGGGAACTCTCATCTCCTACAATGAGCAGTTCTTC	CASSQGTLISYNEQFF
TRBV18	-	TRBJ1-4	13	-	TGTGCCAGCTCAGTCCGTTCTAATGAAAAACTGTTTTTT	CASSVRSNEKLFF
TRBV5-1	-	TRBJ2-7	16	-	TGCGCCAGCAGCTCCCGGGAAAGATTGAACTCCTACGAGCAGTACTTC	CASSSRERLNSYEQYF
TRBV7-9	TRBD2	TRBJ2-1	16	once	TGTGCCAGCAGCCCCAAATCGGGCGGGAGCTACAATGAGCAGTTCTTC	CASSPKSGGSYNEQFF
TRBV9	-	TRBJ2-7	15	-	TGTGCCAGCAGCGTACAGTCGGCAGGGGACGGAGAGCAGTACTTC	CASSVQSAGDGEQYF
TRBV19	TRBD2	TRBJ2-1	14	-	TGTGCCAGTAGGGGGAGGGTATCGTACAATGAGCAGTTCTTC	CASRGRVSYNEQFF
TRBV29-1	-	TRBJ1-1	13	-	TGCAGCGTACATTGGGGGGTGAACACTGAAGCTTTCTTT	CSVHWGVNTEAFF
TRBV11-2	-	TRBJ1-1	14	-	TGTGCCAGCAGCTTAGCTGGGGCGGACACTGAAGCTTTCTTT	CASSLAGADTEAFF
TRBV7-3	-	TRBJ2-3	15	once	TGTGCCAGCAGCTTAGAGGGTCGGGTAACAGATACGCAGTATTTT	CASSLEGRVTDTQYF
TRBV7-3	-	TRBJ2-1	14	-	TGTGCCAGCAGCCCCCTCAGCTCCTACAATGAGCAGTTCTTC	CASSPLSSYNEQFF